This T cell receptor (beta chain) originates from a study of shared clonotypes between healthy human individuals. TCRdb's copy holds only in-frame clones and misses some; the assay was immunoSEQ multiplex PCR. The table includes about 1 million clones, about 77% detected once. The table lists this clone with a few counts. This CDR3 region has 12 residues. Trimming cost V 4 bases and J 1 base, with 6 bases left between them. CDR1 and CDR2 from the germline V gene are SGHNT and YYREEE (reference sequence). This sequence originates from a man aged 18 to 30 in good health. Sequenced sample: memory CD4+ T cells sorted from blood. Specified subset: CD45RA-negative fraction. The chain is built from TRBV5-4 and TRBJ2-7; TRBD2 might be the D (6 bases). The CDR3 here is CASSRESYEQYF. As DNA, the CDR3 is TGTGCCAGCAGCCGGGAGTCCTACGAGCAGTACTTC.